One sample yielded the 24 T cell receptor beta chains listed below, sequenced in a study of shared clonotypes between healthy human individuals (dated by TCRdb to the early 2020s). The library was generated by the immunoSEQ multiplex PCR assay. Entries here come from immuneACCESS through TCRdb and include only in-frame sequences with V and J called. Some clones fail to appear in such tables; in the studies checked, an unresolved V gene covers under half of the shortfall, and the cause of the remainder is unknown. This sample is represented by under 850,000 clones; 55% to 75% of them were singletons. The top ten hold about 1.7% of the sample. What was sequenced was memory CD4+ T cells sorted from blood. The cell subset or site label corresponds to: CD45RA-negative fraction. Receptor source: a woman aged 25 to 45 in good health.

The DNA of the CDR3 is TGTGCCTGGAGTGGGGCCGGGGAGCTGTTTTTT. Translation: CAWSGAGELFF. V usage is TRBV30 and J usage is TRBJ2-2; D remains ambiguous. Germline loops: CDR1 GTSNPN, CDR2 SVGIG (reference sequence). Trimming removed 1 base at V and 6 bases at J, with 3 bases between. This CDR3 has 11 residues.

The chain employs TRBV28 and TRBJ1-2; 10 nucleotides align to TRBD1. The CDR3 is 17 residues long. J gave up 4 bases and V 7 bases, and 15 bases lay outside the gene matches. Germline V CDR1 and CDR2: MDHEN, SYDVKM. DNA of the CDR3: TGTGCCAGCACCGGACCGGGACAGGGGAACCTTCTCTATGGCTACACCTTC. Its protein is CASTGPGQGNLLYGYTF.

The rearrangement joins TRBV2 to TRBJ2-1, with 14 nucleotides matching TRBD2. Trimming took 6 bases from V and 9 from J; bases not matched to a gene: 7. This CDR3 has 15 residues. Germline assignment: CDR1 SNHLY and CDR2 FYNNEI. CDR3: CASRGTSGSVSEQFF. For the CDR3, the DNA is TGTGCCAGCAGGGGGACTAGCGGGAGCGTCTCTGAGCAGTTCTTC.

This CDR3 is CASSQGRTSGAYNEQFF. CDR3 DNA sequence: TGCGCCAGCAGTCAGGGACGGACTAGCGGGGCCTACAATGAGCAGTTCTTC. The gene calls are TRBV4-1 and TRBJ2-1; TRBD2 matches at 12 bases. Germline V gene data show CDR1 as MGHRA and CDR2 as YSYEKL. This CDR3 is built from 17 residues. V was pared by 6 bases and J by 2 bases, with 8 bases of the junction left unmatched.

This clone was seen repeatedly, ten times or more. The chain employs TRBV10-2 and TRBJ1-1, with unresolved D. The CDR3 has 14 residues. V was trimmed by 7 bases and J by 6 bases, leaving 18 bases between them. The germline gives CDR1 WSHSY, CDR2 SAAADI. CDR3 DNA sequence: TGCGCCAGCATCGCGCCGGGGTTCAATGCTGAAGCTTTCTTT. It codes for CASIAPGFNAEAFF.

The chain has TRBV18 and TRBJ2-7, with D possibly matching TRBD2 (6 bases). Trimming stripped 5 bases from V and 5 bases from J, with 13 bases between. The CDR3 consists of 13 residues. Germline CDR1 KGHSH, CDR2 LQKENI. For the CDR3, the DNA is TGTGCCAGCTCAAGACTAGATCTAGACGAGCAGTACTTC. Its translation is CASSRLDLDEQYF.

The chain has TRBV5-8 and TRBJ1-5; a weak D match, TRBD1 (5 bases). The CDR3 length is 16 residues. The V gene's germline CDR1 is SGHTS and CDR2 YDEGEE. V dropped 3 bases and J dropped 0 bases, with 13 bases sitting between them. Written as DNA, the CDR3 is TGTGCCAGCAGCTCACGACAGACGCATAGCAATCAGCCCCAGCATTTT. This translates into CASSSRQTHSNQPQHF.

The chain recombines TRBV10-3 with TRBJ2-3, with TRBD1 as a possible D gene (5 bases). V was cut by 0 bases and J by 0 bases, with 7 bases left in between. Germline V CDR1 and CDR2: ENHRY, SYGVKD. There are 15 residues in the CDR3. The CDR3, as DNA: TGTGCCATCAGTGAGTCAGGGGATAGCACAGATACGCAGTATTTT. It codes for CAISESGDSTDTQYF.

The sample holds a few counts of this clone. V gene TRBV5-8 combines with J gene TRBJ2-6, with 9 bases fitting TRBD1. The CDR3 spans 14 residues. Trimming removed 4 bases from V and 8 bases from J; junction bases left unmatched: 4. The V gene's germline CDR1 is SGHTS and CDR2 YDEGEE. The CDR3 here is CASSRDRAPNVLTF. The CDR3 DNA reads TGTGCCAGCAGCCGGGACAGGGCGCCCAACGTCCTGACTTTC.

The rearrangement joins TRBV27 to TRBJ2-1; 7 nucleotides line up with TRBD1. Germline V gene lookup returns CDR1 MNHEY and CDR2 SMNVEV (reference sequence). The CDR3 loop spans 15 amino acids. V dropped 6 bases and J dropped 0; count of bases not matched to a gene: 5. This CDR3 is CASSTQGFSYNEQFF. As DNA, the CDR3 is TGTGCCAGCAGCACACAGGGGTTCTCCTACAATGAGCAGTTCTTC.

The chain employs TRBV5-8 and TRBJ2-5, with unresolved D. The germline V gene encodes CDR1 SGHTS and CDR2 YDEGEE. This CDR3 is 12 amino acids long. The V end lost 0 bases, the J end lost 3 bases, and 3 bases lay between the germline ends. CDR3 in DNA: TGTGCCAGCAGCTTGGCCGAAGAGACCCAGTACTTC. Protein sequence: CASSLAEETQYF.

This clone was seen a single time. V usage is TRBV10-2 and J usage is TRBJ1-2; D might be TRBD1 (5 bases). This CDR3 comprises 14 residues. Per the germline V gene, CDR1 is WSHSY and CDR2 is SAAADI. Trimming shortened V by 2 bases and J by 4 bases, and 11 bases separated the two germline ends. CDR3 loop: CASSEPTESYGYTF. In nucleotides, the CDR3 is TGCGCCAGCAGTGAGCCGACAGAATCCTATGGCTACACCTTC.

This rearrangement joins TRBV5-1 to TRBJ2-1, with D unclear. Between the trimmed V and J ends, which lost 0 bases and 2 bases, there was a span of 15 bases. The CDR3 is 17 amino acids. Germline V gene sequence: CDR1 SGHRS, CDR2 YFSETQ. In DNA, the CDR3 is TGCGCCAGCAGCTTGGGGGCGACTGACCCAGCCTACAATGAGCAGTTCTTC. Encoded protein: CASSLGATDPAYNEQFF. Combining the CDR3 with reference TRBV5-1 and TRBJ2-1 gives the whole variable domain KAGVTQTPRYLIKTRGQQVTLSCSPISGHRSVSWYQQTPGQGLQFLFEYFSETQRNKGNFPGRFSGRQFSNSRSEMNVSTLELGDSALYLCASSLGATDPAYNEQFFGPGTRLTVL.

A single count supports this clone. This chain links TRBV27 with TRBJ2-1; 10 nucleotides line up with TRBD2. CDR3 length: 16 residues. CDR1 MNHEY and CDR2 SMNVEV come from the germline V gene (reference sequence). J lost 8 bases, V lost 1 base, and 8 bases had no gene match. CDR3 nucleotide sequence: TGTGCCAGCAGTTTATTTGGGTCTAGCGGGAGCGATGAGCAGTTCTTC. Its translation is CASSLFGSSGSDEQFF.

This chain uses TRBV2 with TRBJ2-3; the match to TRBD2 covers 14 bases. The germline CDR1 and CDR2 sequences are SNHLY and FYNNEI. The V and J ends lost 6 bases and 7 bases, in that order; junction bases with no gene match: 6. CDR3 length: 15 amino acids. The CDR3, as DNA: TGTGCCAGCAGGGGGACTAGCGGGAGCCTTCATACGCAGTATTTT. Its protein product is CASRGTSGSLHTQYF.

This clone was observed once. J is TRBJ2-7 and V is TRBV2; 9 nucleotides match TRBD1. Losses at the gene ends were 3 bases for V and 9 bases for J; bases not matched to a gene: 3. Germline CDR1 is SNHLY and CDR2 is FYNNEI. The CDR3 totals 12 residues. CDR3 sequence (DNA): TGTGCCAGCAGTGAGGACAGGGGACGGCAGTACTTC. It translates to CASSEDRGRQYF.

This chain uses TRBV10-1 with TRBJ1-2; TRBD1 is a possible D gene (5 bases). CDR1 and CDR2 from the germline V gene are WNHNN and SYGVQD (reference sequence). Deletions cut 6 bases from V and 3 bases from J, with 11 bases between. The CDR3 covers 13 residues. The CDR3 DNA reads as TGCGCCAGCAGCGCCGGGACGGACTATGGCTACACCTTC. Translated, it gives CASSAGTDYGYTF.

The CDR3 DNA is TGTGCCTGGACCGTAAGGGAATATGGGATGGATAGCAATCAGCCCCAGCATTTT. As protein: CAWTVREYGMDSNQPQHF. The chain carries TRBV30 and TRBJ1-5; D is unresolved. Deletions cut 4 bases from V and 0 bases from J, with 22 bases between. This CDR3 region has 18 residues. Per germline, CDR1 GTSNPN and CDR2 SVGIG (reference sequence).

This chain links TRBV7-8 with TRBJ2-3, with D unresolved. Deletions cut 5 bases from V and 0 bases from J, with 15 bases between. Germline V gives CDR1 SGHVS, CDR2 FQNEAQ. There are 16 residues in the CDR3. The CDR3: CASSHGDGPSTDTQYF. CDR3 coding DNA: TGTGCCAGCAGCCACGGTGACGGACCTAGCACAGATACGCAGTATTTT.

The V gene is TRBV19, the J gene TRBJ1-3; D remains ambiguous. CDR1 is LNHDA and CDR2 is SQIVND in the germline V gene (reference sequence). Trimming shortened V by 5 bases and J by 2 bases, and 10 bases separated the two germline ends. The CDR3 loop spans 14 amino acids. The CDR3 here is CASSPWRTGNTIYF. CDR3 coding DNA: TGTGCCAGTAGTCCCTGGAGGACTGGAAACACCATATATTTT.

This chain joins TRBV7-3 and TRBJ2-2; 8 bases agree with TRBD2. The CDR3 sequence is 16 residues long. The V and J ends lost 2 bases and 6 bases, in that order; junction bases with no gene match: 8. Germline CDR1 and CDR2: SGHTA and FQGTGA. CDR3 in amino acids: CASSLGPAGDAGELFF. For the CDR3, the DNA is TGTGCCAGCAGCTTAGGTCCAGCGGGAGACGCCGGGGAGCTGTTTTTT. The full variable domain, its missing parts supplied by reference TRBV7-3 and TRBJ2-2, is GAGVSQTPSNKVTEKGKYVELRCDPISGHTALYWYRQSLGQGPEFLIYFQGTGAADDSGLPNDRFFAVRPEGSVSTLKIQRTERGDSAVYLCASSLGPAGDAGELFFGEGSRLTVL.

The table lists this clone with a few counts. The rearrangement links TRBV6-6 to TRBJ2-5; the D gene is possibly TRBD1 (5 bases). This CDR3 is built from 15 residues. Germline lookup yields CDR1 MNHNY and CDR2 SVGAGI (reference sequence). Trimming removed 2 bases at V and 2 bases at J, with 12 bases between. CDR3 bases: TGTGCCAGCAGTTACGGAGACGACAGTCAAGAGACCCAGTACTTC. Translated: CASSYGDDSQETQYF.

The V and J genes are TRBV15 and TRBJ2-7; D not resolved. Trimming left V 4 bases short and J 4 bases short, with 11 bases between. The CDR3 is made up of 13 amino acids. The germline V gene has CDR1 LNHNV and CDR2 YYDKDF (reference sequence). Here the CDR3 reads CATSKSIGYEQYF. Here the CDR3 DNA reads TGTGCCACCAGCAAGTCGATCGGGTACGAGCAGTACTTC.

The CDR3 DNA follows: TGCAGCGCAGAGGGACTAGCGGAGGGGAATGAGCAGTTCTTC. Amino acids: CSAEGLAEGNEQFF. The rearrangement links TRBV29-1 to TRBJ2-1, with 11 nucleotides matching TRBD2. CDR1 and CDR2 (germline): SQVTM, ANQGSEA. The V and J ends lost 7 bases and 7 bases, in that order; junction bases with no gene match: 9. This CDR3 comprises 14 residues.